This T cell receptor beta chain was recorded in a study of shared clonotypes between healthy human individuals. The study's findings and limits: All-four-donor shared clonotypes had higher generation probabilities than non-shared clonotypes did. In general, naive subsets displayed greater estimated richness than memory subsets did.

In regard to this clone: Its antigen is not known.

Sequencing used immunoSEQ multiplex PCR; TCRdb keeps in-frame clones, though not all of them. The sample carries fewer than 3 million clones, around 92% recorded once. With 3 bases removed from V and 1 base from J, the gap between germline ends came to 10 bases. The CDR3 sequence is 14 residues long. Germline lookup yields CDR1 SGHRS and CDR2 YFSETQ. Every donor, a Caucasian adult, lived in Nashville, Tennessee. A CD45RA+ naive subset and a CD45RA-negative memory subset were split from CD4+ cells. The sequenced material came from naive CD4+ T cells from PBMCs. Specified subset: CD45RA+ positively selected. This rearrangement joins TRBV5-1 to TRBJ1-1; D perhaps matches TRBD1 (5 bases). This TCR derives from a man aged 18 to 30 in good health. Some clones in this sample may be carry-over from other donors' samples. In DNA form, the CDR3 reads TGCGCCAGCAGCTACTCGGACAAGAACACTGAAGCTTTCTTT. Its protein product is CASSYSDKNTEAFF. Filled out from reference TRBV5-1 and TRBJ1-1, the complete variable domain reads KAGVTQTPRYLIKTRGQQVTLSCSPISGHRSVSWYQQTPGQGLQFLFEYFSETQRNKGNFPGRFSGRQFSNSRSEMNVSTLELGDSALYLCASSYSDKNTEAFFGQGTRLTVV.